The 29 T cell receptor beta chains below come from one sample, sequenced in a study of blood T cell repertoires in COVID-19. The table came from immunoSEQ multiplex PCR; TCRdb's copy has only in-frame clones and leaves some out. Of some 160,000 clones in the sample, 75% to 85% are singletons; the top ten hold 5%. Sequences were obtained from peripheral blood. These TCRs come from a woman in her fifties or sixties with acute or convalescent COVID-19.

The CDR3 region has the DNA TGTGCCAGCAGCTTAGGGGACTCTGCCTATCAGCCCCAGCATTTT. Residues: CASSLGDSAYQPQHF. The chain uses TRBV7-2 and TRBJ1-5; perhaps TRBD1 as D (5 bases). The CDR3 runs 15 residues. CDR1 is SGHTA, CDR2 FQGNSA, per germline. Trimming stripped 1 base from V and 5 bases from J, with 12 bases between.

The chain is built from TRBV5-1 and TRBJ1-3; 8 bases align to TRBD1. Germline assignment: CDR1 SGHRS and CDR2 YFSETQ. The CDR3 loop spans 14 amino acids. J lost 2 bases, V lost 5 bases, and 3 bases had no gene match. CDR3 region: CASSQDRAGNTIYF. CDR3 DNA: TGCGCCAGCAGTCAGGACAGGGCTGGAAACACCATATATTTT.

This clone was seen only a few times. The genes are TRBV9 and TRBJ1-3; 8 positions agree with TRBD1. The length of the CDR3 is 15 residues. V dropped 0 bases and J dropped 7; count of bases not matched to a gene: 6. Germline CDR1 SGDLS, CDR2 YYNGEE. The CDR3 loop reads CASSVATGESNTIYF. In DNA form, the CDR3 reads TGTGCCAGCAGCGTAGCGACAGGGGAGAGCAACACCATATATTTT.

The CDR3 DNA reads TGCGCCAGCAGCCGAGGACTAGCGGGGGGAGAGCACAATGAGCAGTTCTTC. Protein product: CASSRGLAGGEHNEQFF. V gene TRBV4-3 combines with J gene TRBJ2-1; TRBD2 aligns across 14 bases. V gave up 4 bases and J gave up 5 bases; unmatched junction bases: 7. Per germline, CDR1 LGHNA and CDR2 YSLEER. The CDR3 has 17 amino acids.

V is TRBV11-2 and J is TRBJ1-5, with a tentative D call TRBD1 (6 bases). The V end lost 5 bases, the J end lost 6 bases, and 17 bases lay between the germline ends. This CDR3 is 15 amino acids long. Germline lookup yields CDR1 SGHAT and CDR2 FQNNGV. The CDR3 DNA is TGTGCCAGCAGCGAATTTGGGGGGGGCCGTCAGCCCCAGCATTTT. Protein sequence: CASSEFGGGRQPQHF.

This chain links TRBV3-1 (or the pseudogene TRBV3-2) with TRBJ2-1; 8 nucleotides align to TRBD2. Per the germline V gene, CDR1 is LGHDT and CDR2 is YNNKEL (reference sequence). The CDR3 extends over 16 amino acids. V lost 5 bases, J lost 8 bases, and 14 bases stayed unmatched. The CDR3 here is CASSFPREGLADEQFF. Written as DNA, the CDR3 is TGTGCCAGCAGCTTCCCCCGGGAGGGGTTGGCGGATGAGCAGTTCTTC.

CDR3: CASKVTAMNTEAFF. The CDR3 coding sequence is TGTGCCAGTAAAGTTACTGCGATGAACACTGAAGCTTTCTTT. The V and J genes are TRBV19 and TRBJ1-1; D uncertain. Germline-derived CDR1 and CDR2 are LNHDA and SQIVND (reference sequence). With 7 bases removed from V and 0 bases from J, the gap between germline ends came to 12 bases. The CDR3 extends over 14 amino acids.

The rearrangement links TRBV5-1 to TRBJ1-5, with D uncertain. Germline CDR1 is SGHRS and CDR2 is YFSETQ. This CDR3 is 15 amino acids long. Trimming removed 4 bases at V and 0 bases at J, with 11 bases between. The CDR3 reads CASSPDGDSNQPQHF. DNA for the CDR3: TGCGCCAGCAGCCCTGACGGGGATAGCAATCAGCCCCAGCATTTT.

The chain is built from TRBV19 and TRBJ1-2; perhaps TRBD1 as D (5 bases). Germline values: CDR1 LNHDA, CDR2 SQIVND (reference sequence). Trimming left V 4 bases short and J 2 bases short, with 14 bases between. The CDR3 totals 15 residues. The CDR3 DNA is TGTGCCAGTAGTACCAACCTGCAGGGAAACTATGGCTACACCTTC. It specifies CASSTNLQGNYGYTF. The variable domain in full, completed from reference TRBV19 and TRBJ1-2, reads DGGITQSPKYLFRKEGQNVTLSCEQNLNHDAMYWYRQDPGQGLRLIYYSQIVNDFQKGDIAEGYSVSREKKESFPLTVTSAQKNPTAFYLCASSTNLQGNYGYTFGSGTRLTVV.

The CDR3 region is CASSLRWETQYF. CDR3 sequence (DNA): TGTGCCAGCAGCCTACGGTGGGAGACCCAGTACTTC. The chain couples TRBV7-9 to TRBJ2-5; D is ambiguous. Trimming left V 5 bases short and J 5 bases short, with 9 bases between. Germline values: CDR1 SEHNR, CDR2 FQNEAQ (reference sequence). The CDR3 runs to 12 residues.

In nucleotides, the CDR3 is TGTGCCAGCAGTGAAGCACGGACAGGTTCCTACGAGCAGTACTTC. The encoded protein is CASSEARTGSYEQYF. This sequence joins TRBV6-1 and TRBJ2-7, with TRBD1 matching 7 bases. Unmatched junction bases numbered 3, after V lost 0 bases and J lost 1 base. This CDR3 comprises 15 residues. The germline CDR1 and CDR2 sequences are MNHNS and SASEGT.

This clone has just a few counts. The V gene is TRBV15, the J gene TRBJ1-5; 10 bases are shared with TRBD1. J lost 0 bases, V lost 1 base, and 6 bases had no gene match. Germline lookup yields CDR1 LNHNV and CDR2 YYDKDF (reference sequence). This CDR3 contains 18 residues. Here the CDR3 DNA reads TGTGCCACCAGCAGAGCATCGGGACAGGGGTATAGCAATCAGCCCCAGCATTTT. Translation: CATSRASGQGYSNQPQHF.

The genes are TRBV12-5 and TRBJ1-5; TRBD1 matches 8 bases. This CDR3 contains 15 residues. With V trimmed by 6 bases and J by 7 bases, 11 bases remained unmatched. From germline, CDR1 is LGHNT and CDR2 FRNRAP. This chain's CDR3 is CASGSGQGAGQPQHF. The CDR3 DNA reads TGTGCTAGTGGGTCTGGGCAGGGGGCTGGGCAGCCCCAGCATTTT.

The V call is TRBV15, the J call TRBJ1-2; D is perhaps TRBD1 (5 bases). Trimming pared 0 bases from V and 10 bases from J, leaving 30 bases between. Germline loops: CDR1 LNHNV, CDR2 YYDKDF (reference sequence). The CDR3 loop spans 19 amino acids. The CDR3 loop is CATSRDLAFQGKGSNDYTF. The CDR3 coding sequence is TGTGCCACCAGCAGAGATCTTGCGTTTCAGGGAAAGGGATCGAATGACTACACCTTC.

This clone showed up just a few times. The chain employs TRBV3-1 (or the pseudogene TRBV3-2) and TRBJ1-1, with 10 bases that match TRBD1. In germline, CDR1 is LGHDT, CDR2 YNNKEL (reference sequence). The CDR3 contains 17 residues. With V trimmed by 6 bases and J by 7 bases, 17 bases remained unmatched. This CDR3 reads CASSQAGQGIGAVEAFF. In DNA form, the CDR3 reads TGTGCCAGCAGTCAGGCGGGACAGGGGATCGGTGCGGTTGAAGCTTTCTTT.

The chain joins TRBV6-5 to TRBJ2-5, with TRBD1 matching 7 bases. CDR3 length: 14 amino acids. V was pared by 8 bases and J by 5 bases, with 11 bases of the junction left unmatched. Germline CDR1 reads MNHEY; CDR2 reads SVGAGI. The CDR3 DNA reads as TGTGCCAGCGGCGAAAGGGGGCGCGGGGAGACCCAGTACTTC. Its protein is CASGERGRGETQYF.

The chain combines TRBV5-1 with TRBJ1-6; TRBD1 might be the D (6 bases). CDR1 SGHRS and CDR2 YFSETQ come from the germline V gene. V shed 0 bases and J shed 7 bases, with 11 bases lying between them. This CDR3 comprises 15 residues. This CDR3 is CASSLGQVVNSPLHF. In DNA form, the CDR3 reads TGCGCCAGCAGCTTGGGACAGGTCGTAAATTCACCCCTCCACTTT.

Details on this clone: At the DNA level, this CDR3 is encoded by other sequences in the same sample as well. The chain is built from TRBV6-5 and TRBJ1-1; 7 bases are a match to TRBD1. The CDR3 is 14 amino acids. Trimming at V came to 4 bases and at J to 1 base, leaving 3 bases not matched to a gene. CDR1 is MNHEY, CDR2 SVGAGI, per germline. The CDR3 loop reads CASSSRTGNTEAFF. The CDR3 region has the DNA TGTGCCAGCAGTTCTCGGACAGGGAACACTGAAGCTTTCTTT.

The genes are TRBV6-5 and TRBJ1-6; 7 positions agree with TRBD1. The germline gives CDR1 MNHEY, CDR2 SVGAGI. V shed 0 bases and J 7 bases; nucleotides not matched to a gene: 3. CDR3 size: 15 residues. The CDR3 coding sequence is TGTGCCAGCAGTTACTCCGGGACAGCAAATTCACCCCTCCACTTT. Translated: CASSYSGTANSPLHF.

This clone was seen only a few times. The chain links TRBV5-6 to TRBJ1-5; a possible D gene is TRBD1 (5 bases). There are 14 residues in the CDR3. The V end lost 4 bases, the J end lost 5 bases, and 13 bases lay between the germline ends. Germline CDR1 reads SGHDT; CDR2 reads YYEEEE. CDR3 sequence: CASSHNQGDQPQHF. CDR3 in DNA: TGTGCCAGCAGCCATAATCAGGGCGATCAGCCCCAGCATTTT. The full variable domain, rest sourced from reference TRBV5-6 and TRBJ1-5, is DAGVTQSPTHLIKTRGQQVTLRCSPKSGHDTVSWYQQALGQGPQFIFQYYEEEERQRGNFPDRFSGHQFPNYSSELNVNALLLGDSALYLCASSHNQGDQPQHFGDGTRLSIL.

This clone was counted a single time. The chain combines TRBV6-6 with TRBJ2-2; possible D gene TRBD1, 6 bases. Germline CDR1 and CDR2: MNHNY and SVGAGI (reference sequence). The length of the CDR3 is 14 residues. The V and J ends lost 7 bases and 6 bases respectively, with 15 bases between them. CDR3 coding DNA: TGTGCCAGCATCTTATCTAAGGGGGCCGGGGAGCTGTTTTTT. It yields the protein CASILSKGAGELFF.

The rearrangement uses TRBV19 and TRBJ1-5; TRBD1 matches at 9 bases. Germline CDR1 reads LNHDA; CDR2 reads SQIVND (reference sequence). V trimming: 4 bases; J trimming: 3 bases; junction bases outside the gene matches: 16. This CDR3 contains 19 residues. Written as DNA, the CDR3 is TGTGCCAGTAGTACCTTGACAGGGGGGGAGGTGGGGCTCAATCAGCCCCAGCATTTT. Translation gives CASSTLTGGEVGLNQPQHF.

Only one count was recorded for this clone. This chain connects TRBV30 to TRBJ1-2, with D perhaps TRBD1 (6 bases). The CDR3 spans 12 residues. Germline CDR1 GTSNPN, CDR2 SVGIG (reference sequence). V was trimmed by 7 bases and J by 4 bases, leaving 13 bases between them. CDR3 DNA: TGTGCCTACCAGGGGTTTCCCTATGGCTACACCTTC. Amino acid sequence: CAYQGFPYGYTF.

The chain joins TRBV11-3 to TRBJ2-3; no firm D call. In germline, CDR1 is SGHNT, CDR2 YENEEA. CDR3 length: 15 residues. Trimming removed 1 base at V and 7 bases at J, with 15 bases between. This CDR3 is CASSLVGGGKNTQYF. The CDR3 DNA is TGTGCCAGCAGCTTAGTAGGCGGTGGAAAAAATACGCAGTATTTT.

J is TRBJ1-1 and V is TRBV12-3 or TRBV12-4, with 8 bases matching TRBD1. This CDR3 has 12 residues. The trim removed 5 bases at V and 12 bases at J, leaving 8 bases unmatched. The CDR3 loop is CASSTQTGETFF. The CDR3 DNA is TGTGCCAGCAGTACCCAGACAGGGGAGACTTTCTTT.

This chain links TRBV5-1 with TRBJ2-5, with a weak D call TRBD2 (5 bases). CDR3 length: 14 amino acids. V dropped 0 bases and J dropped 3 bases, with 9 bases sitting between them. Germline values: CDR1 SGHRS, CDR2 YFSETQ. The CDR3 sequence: CASSLGLREETQYF. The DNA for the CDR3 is TGCGCCAGCAGCTTGGGACTAAGGGAAGAGACCCAGTACTTC.

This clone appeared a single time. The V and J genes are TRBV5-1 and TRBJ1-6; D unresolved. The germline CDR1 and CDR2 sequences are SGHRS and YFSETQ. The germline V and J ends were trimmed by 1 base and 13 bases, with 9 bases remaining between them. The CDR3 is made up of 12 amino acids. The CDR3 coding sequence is TGCGCCAGCAGCTTGAATCTGAGCCCCCTCCACTTT. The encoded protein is CASSLNLSPLHF.

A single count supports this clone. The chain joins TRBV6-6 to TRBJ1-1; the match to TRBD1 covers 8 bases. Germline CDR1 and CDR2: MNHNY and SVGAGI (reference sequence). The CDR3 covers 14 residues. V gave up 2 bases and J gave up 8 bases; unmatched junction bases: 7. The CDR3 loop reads CASSYTQTGEEAFF. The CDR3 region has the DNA TGTGCCAGCAGTTACACCCAGACAGGGGAAGAAGCTTTCTTT.

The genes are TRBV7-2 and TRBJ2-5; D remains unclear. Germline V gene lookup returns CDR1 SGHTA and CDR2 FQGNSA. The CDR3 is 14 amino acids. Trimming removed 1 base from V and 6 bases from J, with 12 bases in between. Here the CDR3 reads CASSLVDNRKTQYF. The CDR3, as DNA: TGTGCCAGCAGCTTAGTCGACAATCGAAAGACCCAGTACTTC.